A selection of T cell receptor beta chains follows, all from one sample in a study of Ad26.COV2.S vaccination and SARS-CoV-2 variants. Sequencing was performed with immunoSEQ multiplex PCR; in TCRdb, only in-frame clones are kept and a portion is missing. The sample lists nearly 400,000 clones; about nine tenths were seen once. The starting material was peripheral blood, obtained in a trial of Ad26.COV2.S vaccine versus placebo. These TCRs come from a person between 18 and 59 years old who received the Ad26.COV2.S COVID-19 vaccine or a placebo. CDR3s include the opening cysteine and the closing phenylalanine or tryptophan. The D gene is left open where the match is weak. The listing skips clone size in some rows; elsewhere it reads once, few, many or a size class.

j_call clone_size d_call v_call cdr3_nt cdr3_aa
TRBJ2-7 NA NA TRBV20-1 TGCAGTGCTAGTGGCAATGCAGGAGCCGAGCAGTACTTC CSASGNAGAEQYF
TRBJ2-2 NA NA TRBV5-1 TGCGCCAGCAGCTTCCGGGAGTTCACCGGGGAGCTGTTTTTT CASSFREFTGELFF
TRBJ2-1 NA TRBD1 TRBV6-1 TGTGCCAGCAGTGGCGGGACAGGGGGCGCCTACAATGAGCAGTTCTTC CASSGGTGGAYNEQFF
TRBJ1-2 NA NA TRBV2 TGTGCCAGCAGTGAAAGGGTCGGAGCCTATGGCTACACCTTC CASSERVGAYGYTF
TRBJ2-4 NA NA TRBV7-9 TGTGCCAGCAGCTTAGTCACGGCAGGGTTCGAAAACATTCAGTACTTC CASSLVTAGFENIQYF
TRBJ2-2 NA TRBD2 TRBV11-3 TGTGCCAGCAGCTCGCCAGCGGGAACCGGGGAGCTGTTTTTT CASSSPAGTGELFF
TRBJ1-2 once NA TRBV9 TGTGCCAGCAGCGGGACAGTACCCTATGGCTACACCTTC CASSGTVPYGYTF
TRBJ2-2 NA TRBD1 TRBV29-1 TGCAGCGTTGCAAAAAGGACAGGGACCGGGGAGCTGTTTTTT CSVAKRTGTGELFF
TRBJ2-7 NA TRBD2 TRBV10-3 TGTGCCATCAGCCCTAGCGGGAGGTCGGGCTACGAGCAGTACTTC CAISPSGRSGYEQYF
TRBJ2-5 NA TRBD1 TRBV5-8 TGTGCCAGCAGCTCCGACAGGGGCCGGGAGACCCAGTACTTC CASSSDRGRETQYF
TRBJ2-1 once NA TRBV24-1 TGTGCGACCGGCCGAAGGAATGAGCAGTTCTTC CATGRRNEQFF
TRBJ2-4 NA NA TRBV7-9 TGTGCCAGCAGCCAGGACGGATTAGCCAAAAACATTCAGTACTTC CASSQDGLAKNIQYF
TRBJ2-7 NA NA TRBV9 TGTGCCAGCGGAGGGGGCCACGAGCAGTACTTC CASGGGHEQYF
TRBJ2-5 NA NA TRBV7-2 TGTGCCAGCAGCTTACTTCCAGCTAGTTCATACCAAGAGACCCAGTACTTC CASSLLPASSYQETQYF
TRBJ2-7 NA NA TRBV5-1 TGCGCCAGCAGCGATCGGACAGTCACCTACGAGCAGTACTTC CASSDRTVTYEQYF
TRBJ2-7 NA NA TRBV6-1 TGTGCCAGCAGTGAAAACGAGTTCTACGAGCAGTACTTC CASSENEFYEQYF
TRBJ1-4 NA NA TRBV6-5 TGTGCCAGCAGTTACGGTCCAGGGATCATTGAAAAACTGTTTTTT CASSYGPGIIEKLFF
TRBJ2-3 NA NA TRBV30 TGTGCCTGGAGTCGGGCGGGTATCACAGATACGCAGTATTTT CAWSRAGITDTQYF
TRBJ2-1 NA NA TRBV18 TGTGCCAGCTCACCGAGGACAGCTTCCAATGAGCAGTTCTTC CASSPRTASNEQFF
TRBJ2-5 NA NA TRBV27 TGTGCCAGCAGCTTTTGGGGAAGCCAAGAGACCCAGTACTTC CASSFWGSQETQYF
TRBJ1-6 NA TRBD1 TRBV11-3 TGTGCCACCGGATACAGGGGTCAGAATTCACCCCTCCACTTT CATGYRGQNSPLHF
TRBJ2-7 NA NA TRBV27 TGTGCCACCCGACCGTTCGGCCTCCTCGAGCAGTACTTC CATRPFGLLEQYF
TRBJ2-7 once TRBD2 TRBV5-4 TGTGCCAGCAGCTTGGGGCTGACTAGCACCCACGAGCAGTACTTC CASSLGLTSTHEQYF